This T cell receptor (beta chain) was found in a study of regulatory T cells in long-lasting Graves disease. CDR3 regions were amplified by Arm-PCR using iRepertoire HTBI primers to build TCR beta libraries. TCRdb passed the multiplex PCR reads through MiXCR, listing each CDR3 protein once. The sample holds roughly 440,000 distinct CDR3 sequences; about a sixth are singletons and the top ten take roughly 23%. In germline, CDR1 is SNHLY, CDR2 FYNNEI. Germline trimming cut 5 bases from V and 8 bases from J; bases unmatched to any gene: 9. The CDR3 contains 14 residues. Time point described: newly diagnosed GD, antithyroid drugs for less than 3 months. Following extraction of RNA from PBMCs, that RNA was used to make the TCR library. As regards this clonotype: This may be a read error: a much more frequent sequence differs by one nucleotide. The CDR3 ends on some other residue instead of the conserved phenylalanine or tryptophan, so this is likely a read error.

These same records also appear under a second study, on T cells in Graves' hyperthyroidism and ophthalmopathy. This second study says: The definition of stable Graves' hyperthyroidism was no ophthalmopathy progression within 18 months.

This receptor was obtained from a woman between 18 and 29 years old with Graves disease. Sequencing was performed on peripheral blood mononuclear cells (PBMCs), taken at new diagnosis, from a patient treated with antithyroid drugs. The chain joins TRBV2 to TRBJ2-1, with 7 bases fitting TRBD2. For the CDR3, the DNA is TGTGCCAGCAGTCCCCCCGGGGGGTATTATGAGCAGTTCTCC. Translating gives CASSPPGGYYEQFS.